These T cell receptor beta chains were read from a single sample in a study of T-cell reconstitution after alpha-beta-depleted transplantation in children. TCRdb called the PCR reads again in MiXCR, with one record for every CDR3 protein. The sample yields 400,000 to 550,000 distinct CDR3 sequences, approximately 10% seen once. The source was PBMCs, collected before TCRalphabeta/CD19-depleted stem cell transplant. These receptors came from a child aged 2 to 15 with inherited bone marrow failure, due to receive a stem cell transplant. The CDR3 runs from the conserved cysteine through the conserved F or W. A D gene is named only where the DNA matches it firmly. Only part of the rows carry a size: once, few, many, or a class if the clone is expanded.

clone size,V gene,J gene,D gene,CDR3 protein,CDR3 DNA
few,TRBV12-3/TRBV12-4,TRBJ2-3,TRBD1,CASSSPSAGGLSTDTQYF,TGTGCCAGCAGTTCCCCTTCGGCAGGGGGCCTTAGTACAGATACGCAGTATTTT
.,TRBV7-2,TRBJ1-2,TRBD1,CASSLGAGGVYGYTF,TGTGCCAGCAGCCTAGGGGCAGGGGGAGTCTATGGCTACACCTTC
few,TRBV12-3/TRBV12-4,TRBJ2-5,TRBD2,CASSDQGLAGEETQYF,TGTGCCAGCAGCGACCAGGGGCTAGCGGGAGAGGAGACCCAGTACTTC
few,TRBV6-4,TRBJ2-2,TRBD1,CASSLRTGQSTGELFF,TGTGCCAGCAGCCTACGGACAGGACAGTCCACCGGGGAGCTGTTTTTT
many,TRBV6-1,TRBJ2-2,TRBD2,CASSPSTSVNTGELFF,TGTGCCAGCAGTCCGTCTACTAGCGTGAACACCGGGGAGCTGTTTTTT
many,TRBV24-1,TRBJ2-1,TRBD1,CATSRDSPREQFF,TGTGCCACCAGCCGGGACAGCCCTAGGGAGCAGTTCTTC
many,TRBV5-5,TRBJ2-7,TRBD1,CASSATGVPYEQYF,TGTGCCAGCAGCGCGACAGGGGTCCCCTACGAGCAGTACTTC
.,TRBV12-3/TRBV12-4,TRBJ2-6,TRBD1,CASRFNPGTGLSGANVLTF,TGTGCCAGCAGATTCAACCCCGGGACAGGGTTATCTGGGGCCAACGTCCTGACTTTC
many,TRBV27,TRBJ1-1,TRBD1,CASSKTTGATEAFF,TGTGCCAGCAGTAAGACGACAGGGGCCACTGAAGCTTTCTTT
many,TRBV28,TRBJ2-5,.,CASSLWEGRGVQETQYF,TGTGCCAGCAGTTTATGGGAAGGAAGGGGAGTCCAAGAGACCCAGTACTTC
few,TRBV20-1,TRBJ2-7,.,CSARVDLLGAYEQYF,TGCAGTGCTAGAGTTGACCTCCTGGGAGCTTACGAGCAGTACTTC
many,TRBV27,TRBJ2-7,.,CASSFFRGSYEQYF,TGTGCCAGCAGTTTCTTTAGAGGGTCCTACGAGCAGTACTTC
few,TRBV25-1,TRBJ1-2,.,CASGPVGEYGYTF,TGTGCCAGCGGTCCGGTGGGGGAATATGGCTACACCTTC
many,TRBV20-1,TRBJ2-7,TRBD1,CSAQTGTGHYEQYF,TGCAGTGCGCAAACCGGGACAGGGCACTACGAGCAGTACTTC
many,TRBV5-1,TRBJ1-1,.,CASSLFGEAFF,TGCGCCAGCAGCTTGTTTGGAGAGGCTTTCTTT
many,TRBV29-1,TRBJ2-1,TRBD2,CSVEREYNEQFF,TGCAGCGTTGAGCGGGAGTACAATGAGCAGTTCTTC
many,TRBV5-5,TRBJ2-1,TRBD1,CASSLGTGTAGKQFF,TGTGCCAGCAGCTTGGGGACCGGGACAGCCGGGAAGCAGTTCTTC
.,TRBV6-2/TRBV6-3,TRBJ2-3,.,CASSYSITREWAEDTQYF,TGTGCCAGCAGTTACTCGATTACCCGGGAGTGGGCAGAAGATACGCAGTATTTT
many,TRBV5-1,TRBJ2-1,.,CASSLGGHLAYNEQFF,TGCGCCAGCAGCTTGGGGGGGCACCTAGCCTACAATGAGCAGTTCTTC
many,TRBV10-3,TRBJ2-1,TRBD2,CAISPTSGLYNEQFF,TGTGCCATCAGTCCCACTAGCGGCCTATACAATGAGCAGTTCTTC
.,TRBV11-2,TRBJ2-1,.,CASSLTSRGGPRLNEQFF,TGTGCCAGCAGCTTAACTTCTCGTGGGGGCCCTCGACTCAATGAGCAGTTCTTC
many,TRBV20-1,TRBJ1-1,.,CSARTVTEAFF,TGCAGTGCTAGGACGGTGACTGAAGCTTTCTTT
many,TRBV2,TRBJ2-7,.,CASSEVKASSYEQYF,TGTGCCAGCAGTGAAGTTAAGGCGAGCTCCTACGAGCAGTACTTC
many,TRBV7-6,TRBJ2-2,TRBD2,CASSLVERESNTGELFF,TGTGCCAGCAGCTTAGTTGAGCGGGAGTCCAACACCGGGGAGCTGTTTTTT
few,TRBV28,TRBJ1-1,.,CASSYGHTEAFF,TGTGCCAGCAGTTACGGCCACACTGAAGCTTTCTTT
many,TRBV5-1,TRBJ2-7,.,CANKPQGRAYEQYF,TGCGCCAACAAACCACAGGGAAGGGCCTACGAGCAGTACTTC
few,TRBV7-2,TRBJ2-7,TRBD2,CASSFTRGLAGSYEQYF,TGTGCCAGCAGCTTCACCCGCGGACTAGCGGGATCCTACGAGCAGTACTTC
few,TRBV12-3/TRBV12-4,TRBJ1-1,TRBD1,CASSPTGTGETLLNTEAFF,TGTGCCAGCAGTCCGACGGGGACAGGGGAAACCCTTTTGAACACTGAAGCTTTCTTT
.,TRBV4-1,TRBJ2-7,TRBD1,CASSQGRTGRFSYEQYF,TGCGCCAGCAGCCAAGGTCGGACAGGAAGGTTTTCCTACGAGCAGTACTTC
.,TRBV10-1,TRBJ2-3,TRBD2,CASSDGGSRSDTQYF,TGCGCCAGCAGTGACGGCGGGAGTAGGTCAGATACGCAGTATTTT